One sample yielded the 8 T cell receptor beta chains listed below, sequenced in a study of early T cells in non-severe SARS-CoV-2 infection. TCRdb independently ran MiXCR on the 5' RACE reads; one entry per CDR3 protein. The top ten clones hold around 21% of a sample with tens of thousands of distinct CDR3 sequences, about 6.5% of them seen once. The material was whole blood, obtained at baseline. The receptors stem from an adult who was a healthcare worker with PCR-confirmed SARS-CoV-2 infection or an uninfected control (not recorded which).

This clonotype appeared many times. V gene TRBV20-1 combines with J gene TRBJ2-1; 11 bases are a match to TRBD2. This CDR3 contains 14 residues. V shed 4 bases, J shed 9 bases, and the junction held 8 bases outside the gene matches. Germline assignment: CDR1 DFQATT and CDR2 SNEGSKA (reference sequence). CDR3 DNA sequence: TGCAGTGCTAAGATAGCGGGAGGGTCCACTGAGCAGTTCTTC. As protein: CSAKIAGGSTEQFF.

The chain carries TRBV6-6 and TRBJ2-2, with TRBD2 identical over 8 bases. CDR1 is MNHNY, CDR2 SVGAGI, per germline (reference sequence). The CDR3 loop spans 13 amino acids. V shed 8 bases and J 5 bases; nucleotides not matched to a gene: 4. The CDR3 protein is CASQERETGELFF. As DNA, the CDR3 is TGTGCCAGCCAGGAGCGGGAGACCGGGGAGCTGTTTTTT.

This clonotype came up many times. This chain uses TRBV2 with TRBJ2-3; 12 bases fit TRBD2. Germline CDR1 SNHLY, CDR2 FYNNEI. The CDR3 totals 14 residues. With V trimmed by 8 bases and J by 6 bases, 6 bases remained unmatched. Written as DNA, the CDR3 is TGTGCCAGCCAGACTAGCGGGGGCGGGGATACGCAGTATTTT. It specifies CASQTSGGGDTQYF. The full variable domain, its missing parts supplied by reference TRBV2 and TRBJ2-3, is EPEVTQTPSHQVTQMGQEVILRCVPISNHLYFYWYRQILGQKVEFLVSFYNNEISEKSEIFDDQFSVERPDGSNFTLKIRSTKLEDSAMYFCASQTSGGGDTQYFGPGTRLTVL.

This clonotype showed up many times. The chain is built from TRBV6-1 and TRBJ1-2; the match to TRBD1 covers 7 bases. The junction had 10 bases not matched to a gene; V was cut back by 6 bases and J by 9 bases. In germline, CDR1 is MNHNS, CDR2 SASEGT. This CDR3 contains 13 residues. DNA of the CDR3: TGTGCCAGCAGCTACGACAGGGTCCTAAGCTACACCTTC. This sequence encodes CASSYDRVLSYTF.

This clonotype was observed at least ten times. The V gene is TRBV7-9, the J gene TRBJ2-7; D uncertain. The V gene's germline CDR1 is SEHNR and CDR2 FQNEAQ (reference sequence). The V end lost 7 bases, the J end lost 1 base, and 11 bases lay between the germline ends. The CDR3 is made up of 13 amino acids. CDR3 amino acids: CASNRGRSYEQYF. For the CDR3, the DNA is TGTGCCAGCAACCGAGGCAGGTCCTACGAGCAGTACTTC.

This clonotype was detected only a few times. The chain recombines TRBV12-3 or TRBV12-4 with TRBJ1-2, with 7 bases fitting TRBD1. V was clipped by 6 bases and J by 4 bases; unmatched bases: 11. The CDR3 extends over 15 amino acids. Here the CDR3 DNA reads TGTGCCAGCAGCCAACAGGGGAACCCATTCTATGGCTACACCTTC. It translates to CASSQQGNPFYGYTF.

This clonotype was counted between two and nine times. The chain is built from TRBV10-2 and TRBJ2-5; no definite D call. CDR3 size: 11 residues. Germline assignment: CDR1 WSHSY and CDR2 SAAADI. Between the trimmed V and J ends, which lost 5 bases and 0 bases, there was a span of 1 base. CDR3 loop: CASSHQETQYF. In DNA form, the CDR3 reads TGCGCCAGCAGTCACCAAGAGACCCAGTACTTC.

The chain uses TRBV12-3 or TRBV12-4 and TRBJ2-7; 7 nucleotides agree with TRBD2. CDR3 size: 14 residues. After removal of 3 bases from V and 7 bases from J, the junction contained 9 bases not matched to a gene. CDR3: CASSLAGATGEQYF. The CDR3 DNA sequence: TGTGCCAGCAGTTTGGCGGGAGCGACGGGGGAGCAGTACTTC.